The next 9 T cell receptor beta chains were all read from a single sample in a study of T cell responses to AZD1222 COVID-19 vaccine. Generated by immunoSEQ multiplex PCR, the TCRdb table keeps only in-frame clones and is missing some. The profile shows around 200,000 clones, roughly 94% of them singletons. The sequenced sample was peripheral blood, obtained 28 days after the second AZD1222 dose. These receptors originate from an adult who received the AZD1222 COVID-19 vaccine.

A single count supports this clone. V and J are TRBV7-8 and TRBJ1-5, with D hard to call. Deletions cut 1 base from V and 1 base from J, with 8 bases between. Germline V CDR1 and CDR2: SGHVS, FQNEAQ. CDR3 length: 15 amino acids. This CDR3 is CASSLGRMSNQPQHF. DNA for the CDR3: TGTGCCAGCAGCTTAGGTCGAATGAGCAATCAGCCCCAGCATTTT.

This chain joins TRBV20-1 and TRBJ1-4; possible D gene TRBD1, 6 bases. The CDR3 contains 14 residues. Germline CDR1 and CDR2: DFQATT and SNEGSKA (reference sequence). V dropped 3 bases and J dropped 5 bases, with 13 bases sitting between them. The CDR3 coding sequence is TGCAGTGCTAGTCAACGAGGGGGAAATGAAAAACTGTTTTTT. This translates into CSASQRGGNEKLFF.

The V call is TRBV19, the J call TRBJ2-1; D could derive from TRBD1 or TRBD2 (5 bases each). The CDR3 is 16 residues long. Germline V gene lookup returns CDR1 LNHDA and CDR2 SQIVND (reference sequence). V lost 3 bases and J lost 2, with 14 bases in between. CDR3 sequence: CASSISLQGPYNEQFF. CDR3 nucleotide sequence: TGTGCCAGTAGTATTTCGCTCCAGGGACCCTACAATGAGCAGTTCTTC.

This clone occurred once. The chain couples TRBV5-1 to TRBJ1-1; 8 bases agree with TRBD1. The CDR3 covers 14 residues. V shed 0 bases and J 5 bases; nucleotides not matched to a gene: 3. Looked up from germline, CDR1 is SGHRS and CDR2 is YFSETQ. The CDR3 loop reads CASSLEQGGTEAFF. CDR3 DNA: TGCGCCAGCAGCTTGGAACAGGGGGGGACTGAAGCTTTCTTT. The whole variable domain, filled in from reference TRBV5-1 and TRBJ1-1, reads KAGVTQTPRYLIKTRGQQVTLSCSPISGHRSVSWYQQTPGQGLQFLFEYFSETQRNKGNFPGRFSGRQFSNSRSEMNVSTLELGDSALYLCASSLEQGGTEAFFGQGTRLTVV.

CDR3 in amino acids: CASSRPGTSEVGEQFF. The CDR3 nucleotides read TGTGCCAGCAGCCGCCCCGGGACTAGTGAGGTCGGTGAGCAGTTCTTC. The genes are TRBV27 and TRBJ2-1; 8 positions agree with TRBD2. J lost 9 bases, V lost 6 bases, and 16 bases had no gene match. This CDR3 comprises 16 residues. Germline CDR1 and CDR2: MNHEY and SMNVEV (reference sequence).

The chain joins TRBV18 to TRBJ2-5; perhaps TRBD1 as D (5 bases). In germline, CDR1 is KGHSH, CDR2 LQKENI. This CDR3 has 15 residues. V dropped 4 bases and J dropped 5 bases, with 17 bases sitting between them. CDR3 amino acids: CASSRFQGIRETQYF. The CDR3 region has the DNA TGTGCCAGCTCACGGTTCCAGGGTATCCGGGAGACCCAGTACTTC.

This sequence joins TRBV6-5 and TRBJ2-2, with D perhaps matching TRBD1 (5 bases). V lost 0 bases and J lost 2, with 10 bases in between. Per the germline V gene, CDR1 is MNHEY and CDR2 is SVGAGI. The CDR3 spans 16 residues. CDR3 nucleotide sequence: TGTGCCAGCAGTTACTCGAGACAGACTAACACCGGGGAGCTGTTTTTT. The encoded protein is CASSYSRQTNTGELFF.

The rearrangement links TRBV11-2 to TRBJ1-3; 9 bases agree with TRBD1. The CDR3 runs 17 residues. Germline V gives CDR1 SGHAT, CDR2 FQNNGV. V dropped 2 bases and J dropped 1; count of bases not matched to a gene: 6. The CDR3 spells CASSLRTGGHSGNTIYF. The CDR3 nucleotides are TGTGCCAGCAGCTTACGTACAGGGGGCCATTCTGGAAACACCATATATTTT.

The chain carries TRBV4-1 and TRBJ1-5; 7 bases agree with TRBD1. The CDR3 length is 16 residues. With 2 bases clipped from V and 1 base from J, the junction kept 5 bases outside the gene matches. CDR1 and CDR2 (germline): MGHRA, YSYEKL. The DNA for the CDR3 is TGCGCCAGCAGCCAACCGACAGGGAACAGCAATCAGCCCCAGCATTTT. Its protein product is CASSQPTGNSNQPQHF.